This TCR beta chain was obtained from a study of cytomegalovirus exposure and HLA in healthy donors. Sequencing used immunoSEQ multiplex PCR; TCRdb keeps in-frame clones, though not all of them. The sample has tens of thousands of clones, over 85% seen once. This CDR3 comprises 17 residues. CDR1 and CDR2 from the germline V gene are SGHVS and FNYEAQ. The ends lost 5 bases at V and 8 bases at J; junction bases unmatched: 14. Material for sequencing was PBMCs. The chain recombines TRBV7-6 with TRBJ2-1; 11 positions match TRBD2. The sequence came from a young man in good health and CMV-seronegative. In nucleotides, the CDR3 is TGTGCCAGCAGCATCCCCACTAGCGGGAGTGGCGGCGATGAGCAGTTCTTC. The encoded protein is CASSIPTSGSGGDEQFF.